The 12 T cell receptor beta chains presented below share a single source sample, sequenced in a study of breast tumors, draining lymph nodes, adjacent tissues. Samples came from axillary lymph nodes draining the breast cancer. TCRdb re-called the multiplex PCR reads with MiXCR, one entry per CDR3 protein. The sample has 290,000 or so distinct CDR3 sequences, around 31% seen once. Sequenced material: axillary lymph node tissue. Receptors were obtained from a female donor with breast cancer. Some clones in this sample may be carry-over from other donors' samples.

At least ten counts were recorded for this clonotype. The rearrangement links TRBV11-2 to TRBJ2-5, with D possibly being TRBD2 (6 bases). The CDR3 is made up of 15 amino acids. The V end lost 4 bases, the J end lost 2 bases, and 14 bases lay between the germline ends. Germline CDR1 SGHAT, CDR2 FQNNGV. CDR3 bases: TGTGCCAGCAGCTCCGGGACTTACACTCAAGAGACCCAGTACTTC. Its protein product is CASSSGTYTQETQYF.

With regard to this clonotype: A much more abundant neighbour one base away suggests this may be a read error. This chain joins TRBV12-3 or TRBV12-4 and TRBJ1-6; D ambiguous. V lost 3 bases and J 9 bases, leaving 9 bases between the germline ends. This CDR3 is 13 amino acids long. CDR3 region: CASSLYPGSPLHF. DNA of the CDR3: TGTGCCAGCAGTTTGTATCCGGGTTCACCCCTCCACTTT.

V is TRBV7-2 and J is TRBJ1-6, with D unresolved. The CDR3 runs to 15 residues. Germline-derived CDR1 and CDR2 are SGHTA and FQGNSA. Trimming cost V 6 bases and J 4 bases, with 13 bases left between them. Here the CDR3 reads CASSAQRQYNSPLHF. The CDR3 region has the DNA TGTGCCAGCAGTGCTCAGAGGCAGTATAATTCACCCCTCCACTTT.

In regard to this clonotype: A much bigger clone sits one base away, suggesting this may be a read error. The rearrangement joins TRBV5-1 to TRBJ2-1, with a possible D match to TRBD2 (5 bases). The CDR3 sequence is 13 residues long. Germline CDR1 SGHRS, CDR2 YFSETQ. The CDR3 is CVSSLAGGDEQFF. For the CDR3, the DNA is TGCGTCAGCAGCTTGGCCGGAGGAGATGAGCAGTTCTTC.

This rearrangement joins TRBV25-1 to TRBJ2-1; TRBD2 agrees at 14 bases. The CDR3 totals 16 residues. Germline V gives CDR1 MGHDK, CDR2 SYGVNS. The junction had 13 bases not matched to a gene; V was cut back by 8 bases and J by 10 bases. The CDR3 loop reads CASSHPGLAGELEQFF. The CDR3 coding sequence is TGTGCCAGCTCACACCCGGGACTAGCGGGAGAGCTCGAGCAGTTCTTC.

The chain uses TRBV9 and TRBJ2-3; TRBD2 might be the D (6 bases). The V gene lost 0 bases and the J gene lost 11 bases, with 25 bases spanning the gap. The germline V gene encodes CDR1 SGDLS and CDR2 YYNGEE. The CDR3 is made up of 17 amino acids. CDR3 residues: CASSVGASDSSYNEQYF. DNA for the CDR3: TGTGCCAGCAGCGTAGGGGCTAGCGATAGCTCCTACAATGAGCAGTATTTT.

This clonotype was seen repeatedly, ten times or more. V and J are TRBV19 and TRBJ2-2; D call uncertain. The germline gives CDR1 LNHDA, CDR2 SQIVND (reference sequence). CDR3 length equals 14 residues. V lost 4 bases and J 6 bases, leaving 12 bases between the germline ends. CDR3 amino acids: CASSRTLTPGELFF. CDR3 in DNA: TGTGCCAGTAGTAGAACTTTGACACCCGGGGAGCTGTTTTTT.

The rearrangement links TRBV28 to TRBJ1-5; D ambiguous. The CDR3 covers 13 residues. Per germline, CDR1 MDHEN and CDR2 SYDVKM. V was pared by 5 bases and J by 9 bases, with 14 bases between. As DNA, the CDR3 is TGTGCCAGCAGTCCATCTGTTGTACGGCCCCAGCATTTT. Translated: CASSPSVVRPQHF.

This clonotype was counted at least ten times. CDR3 in DNA: TGTGCCAGCAGCCCCAGCGGGACTAAGAATACGCAGTATTTT. This codes for CASSPSGTKNTQYF. This rearrangement joins TRBV11-2 to TRBJ2-3, with 7 bases aligning to TRBD2. J was trimmed by 7 bases and V by 5 bases; bases with no gene match: 9. Germline V gene sequence: CDR1 SGHAT, CDR2 FQNNGV. CDR3 length: 14 amino acids.

This clonotype was counted many times. The chain uses TRBV25-1 and TRBJ1-2; possibly TRBD1 for D (5 bases). The germline CDR1 and CDR2 sequences are MGHDK and SYGVNS. V lost 8 bases and J 5 bases, leaving 21 bases between the germline ends. This CDR3 is built from 15 residues. CDR3 residues: CASPYGQGRPYGYTF. CDR3 sequence (DNA): TGTGCCAGCCCGTACGGGCAGGGCCGGCCATATGGCTACACCTTC.

V and J are TRBV11-1 and TRBJ2-7, with D unclear. The CDR3 is 15 amino acids. V was clipped by 4 bases and J by 5 bases, with 18 bases between them. CDR1 is SGHAT, CDR2 FQDESV, per germline (reference sequence). The CDR3 sequence is CASSSGGGTPHEQYF. The CDR3 bases are TGTGCCAGCAGCTCCGGCGGTGGCACACCTCACGAGCAGTACTTC. Supplemented by reference TRBV11-1 and TRBJ2-7, the full variable domain reads EAEVAQSPRYKITEKSQAVAFWCDPISGHATLYWYRQILGQGPELLVQFQDESVVDDSQLPKDRFSAERLKGVDSTLKIQPAELGDSAMYLCASSSGGGTPHEQYFGPGTRLTVT.

Ten or more counts support this clonotype. This chain connects TRBV7-2 to TRBJ2-2; 9 bases are a match to TRBD2. Germline V gene data show CDR1 as SGHTA and CDR2 as FQGNSA. The CDR3 is 16 residues long. Losses at the gene ends were 3 bases for V and 6 bases for J; bases not matched to a gene: 8. CDR3 DNA: TGTGCCAGCAGCTTTGGCGGGAGGGGAGGGGCCGGGGAGCTGTTTTTT. The encoded protein is CASSFGGRGGAGELFF.